This T cell receptor (beta chain) was sequenced during a study of Ad26.COV2.S vaccination and SARS-CoV-2 variants (dated by TCRdb to about 2021). In terms of the full investigation: Vaccine-arm donors were drawn from COV1001, a multicentre, randomized, double-blind, placebo-controlled phase I-IIa trial of Ad26.COV2.S in healthy adults. Investigators remained blinded to trial group allocation during experiments and outcome assessment. A total of around 32 samples were included in the TCR-sequenced set, comprising around 19 Ad26.COV2.S vaccine recipients, 5 placebo recipients and 8 SARS-CoV-2 convalescent individuals. Trial participants were randomized into five groups of five, in which low-dose or high-dose Ad26.COV2.S was given once or twice, or placebo was given on both occasions. Ad26.COV2.S was administered intramuscularly at 5 x 10^10 or 1 x 10^11 viral particles, either as a single shot or as two shots given 56 days apart. The specificity and breadth of SARS-CoV-2-reactive T cell receptors after Ad26.COV2.S vaccination were assessed by TCRbeta repertoire sequencing.

CDR1 SGDLS and CDR2 YYNGEE were looked up in the germline V gene. Its CDR3 holds 17 amino acids, cysteine through phenylalanine. Only the CDR3 DNA is retained, 51 bases long and in frame from the first base. V drops 0 bases and J drops 6 bases, leaving 20 bases in between. The immunoSEQ Assay was used to sequence TCRbeta CDR3 regions. After extraction, genomic DNA underwent amplification by bias-controlled multiplex PCR, followed by high-throughput sequencing. Per the original workflow: To quantify the absolute abundance of every unique TCRbeta CDR3 region, sequences were collapsed and filtered. T cell fraction was estimated by normalization of TCRbeta template counts to usable DNA, with usable DNA being measured through amplification of reference genes present in all nucleated cells. Repertoire TCRs were annotated as SARS-CoV-2-specific by exact matching of V gene, CDR3 amino acid sequence and J gene to a known reactive TCR set. The reference SARS-CoV-2 TCR set was derived from MIRA and filtered for enrichment in COVID-19-positive ImmuneCODE repertoires, a step that removed public or cross-reactive TCRs. Drawing on the MIRA antigens, annotated TCRs were analysed further at the level of specific ORF or position within ORF. Breadth was defined as annotated unique rearrangements over total unique productive rearrangements; depth was the summed frequency of those rearrangements. Two-sided Wilcoxon rank-sum tests were applied when comparing TCR breadth between groups. In TCRdb, the immuneACCESS table is reduced to in-frame sequences with V and J assigned. These tables do not hold every clone; where another copy was compared, an unresolved V gene accounts for under half, and the others remain unexplained. Clonal size and the V and J genes are those of that table, whereas D and trimming came from the DNA. Counted in this sample were 200,000 to 300,000 clones; roughly 90% of them appeared once. The ten largest clones capture around 10% of the sample.

The label giving this sample's treatment or condition can be read as: about 20 received Ad26.COV2.S at low or high dose, single or two shots; 5 received placebo; per-sample allocation not given. For vaccine and placebo recipients, the sequenced repertoires came from samples collected on day 63 after the first injection. In Cohort 1b, more than 20 adults aged 18-55 years were enrolled at a single site in Boston, USA, between 29 July and 7 August 2020. Ad26.COV2.S was a replication-incompetent adenovirus type 26 vector that expressed a prefusion-stabilized SARS-CoV-2 spike protein derived from the original Wuhan strain. For this clone: Its binding antigen is unknown. Per-nucleotide qualities are absent, and no much larger clonotype sits a single base away.

Overall study results and their limits: After vaccination, substantial breadth of spike-specific CD8+ and CD4+ T cell responses was reported. Compared with placebo recipients, Ad26.COV2.S recipients showed higher spike-specific TCR breadth (P = 0.0014). The study was not powered for comparison of responses between vaccine doses or regimens. The authors noted that total T cell responses may have been underestimated by the TCR breadth and depth analyses. Vaccine and placebo recipients had similar non-spike TCR breadth, a finding consistent with the vaccine containing only spike.

The sequence was collected from a person between 18 and 65 years old who received the Ad26.COV2.S COVID-19 vaccine or a placebo. The rearranged segments are TRBV9 and TRBJ2-3; TRBD2 could be the D gene, as 6 bases match. Source: peripheral blood, taken in a trial of Ad26.COV2.S vaccine versus placebo. The DNA sequence follows: TGTGCCAGCAGCGTAGATCCCCTGGGCCTGACTAGGGATACGCAGTATTTT. It translates as CASSVDPLGLTRDTQYF.